A single sample is the source of the 28 T cell receptor beta chains below, sequenced in a study of CD8+ T cells in alopecia areata. RNA, once extracted, was reverse transcribed into cDNA for use as the sequencing template. Libraries were prepared by immunoSEQ multiplex PCR; TCRdb keeps only in-frame clonotypes and omits some of them. The sample lists roughly 180,000 clones, roughly 50% occurring once. As for treatment: oral pan-JAK inhibitor, 5-10 mg twice daily. The specimen was CD8+ T cells sorted from blood, collected at week 24, from a patient treated with tofacitinib. These receptors came from a human donor with alopecia areata.

The rearrangement links TRBV9 to TRBJ2-2, with D perhaps matching TRBD1 (5 bases). Germline values: CDR1 SGDLS, CDR2 YYNGEE. V was trimmed by 4 bases and J by 0 bases, leaving 10 bases between them. This CDR3 is built from 15 residues. The CDR3 loop reads CASSPRQTNTGELFF. The CDR3 region has the DNA TGTGCCAGCAGCCCTAGACAGACGAACACCGGGGAGCTGTTTTTT.

The rearrangement links TRBV29-1 to TRBJ2-2, with a weak D call TRBD2 (6 bases). Germline V gene sequence: CDR1 SQVTM, CDR2 ANQGSEA. V was cut by 5 bases and J by 1 base, with 17 bases left in between. This CDR3 comprises 16 residues. The CDR3 DNA follows: TGCAGCGTTACCCCAAGCTCGCGGGAGAACACCGGGGAGCTGTTTTTT. The encoded protein is CSVTPSSRENTGELFF.

The chain joins TRBV10-3 to TRBJ1-2; possible D gene TRBD1, 5 bases. V dropped 7 bases and J dropped 3 bases, with 9 bases sitting between them. CDR1 ENHRY and CDR2 SYGVKD come from the germline V gene. CDR3 length: 12 amino acids. CDR3 sequence (DNA): TGTGCCATCAAGGGACCCGACTATGGCTACACCTTC. As protein: CAIKGPDYGYTF.

This clone was recorded a few times. The CDR3 region is CAIRGQGLNYGYTF. DNA for the CDR3: TGTGCCATCAGAGGACAGGGATTAAACTATGGCTACACCTTC. The gene calls are TRBV10-3 and TRBJ1-2; TRBD1 aligns across 8 bases. Germline V gene sequence: CDR1 ENHRY, CDR2 SYGVKD. V dropped 6 bases and J dropped 2; count of bases not matched to a gene: 5. The CDR3 has 14 amino acids.

V is TRBV2 and J is TRBJ2-1; TRBD2 aligns across 11 bases. Germline V gene lookup returns CDR1 SNHLY and CDR2 FYNNEI. This CDR3 comprises 14 residues. V was clipped by 4 bases and J by 8 bases; unmatched bases: 4. This CDR3 reads CASSVAGGPYEQFF. CDR3 nucleotide sequence: TGTGCCAGCAGTGTAGCGGGGGGGCCTTATGAGCAGTTCTTC. Looking up the rest from reference TRBV2 and TRBJ2-1 gives the full variable domain: EPEVTQTPSHQVTQMGQEVILRCVPISNHLYFYWYRQILGQKVEFLVSFYNNEISEKSEIFDDQFSVERPDGSNFTLKIRSTKLEDSAMYFCASSVAGGPYEQFFGPGTRLTVL.

The V gene is TRBV27, the J gene TRBJ1-3, with 7 nucleotides matching TRBD1. V lost 5 bases to trimming and J lost 2 bases; unmatched junction nucleotides: 6. The CDR3 has 15 residues. Germline values: CDR1 MNHEY, CDR2 SMNVEV (reference sequence). In nucleotides, the CDR3 is TGTGCCAGCAGTACTGACAGGGACGCTGGAAACACCATATATTTT. Residues: CASSTDRDAGNTIYF.

The rearrangement links TRBV27 to TRBJ2-3; D call uncertain. The CDR3 runs 15 residues. The V gene lost 4 bases and the J gene lost 2 bases, with 13 bases spanning the gap. The V gene's germline CDR1 is MNHEY and CDR2 SMNVEV (reference sequence). The CDR3 DNA reads TGTGCCAGCAGTTATGTAGACTCCGCCACAGATACGCAGTATTTT. Its protein is CASSYVDSATDTQYF.

This sequence joins TRBV6-1 and TRBJ2-1; D may be TRBD1 (5 bases). The CDR3 has 14 residues. V was trimmed by 8 bases and J by 1 base, leaving 12 bases between them. From germline, CDR1 is MNHNS and CDR2 SASEGT. The CDR3 DNA reads TGTGCCAGCCACCCAGGGTCATCCTACAATGAGCAGTTCTTC. This sequence encodes CASHPGSSYNEQFF.

The chain has TRBV29-1 and TRBJ1-1; D gene uncertain. Germline assignment: CDR1 SQVTM and CDR2 ANQGSEA. The CDR3 is 10 amino acids. V was clipped by 5 bases and J by 4 bases, with 5 bases between them. CDR3 in amino acids: CSVSGTEAFF. The CDR3 DNA reads TGCAGCGTTTCTGGCACTGAAGCTTTCTTT.

This clone was seen a few times. The gene calls are TRBV29-1 and TRBJ2-7, with a possible D match to TRBD1 (7 bases). The V gene's germline CDR1 is SQVTM and CDR2 ANQGSEA. CDR3 length: 14 residues. V dropped 1 base and J dropped 1 base, with 11 bases sitting between them. This CDR3 reads CSVEVAGQSYEQYF. In nucleotides, the CDR3 is TGCAGCGTTGAAGTCGCGGGACAGTCCTACGAGCAGTACTTC.

The chain recombines TRBV13 with TRBJ2-1; the match to TRBD2 covers 14 bases. Trimming took 3 bases from V and 4 from J; bases not matched to a gene: 2. Germline assignment: CDR1 PRHDT and CDR2 FYEKMQ (reference sequence). The CDR3 runs to 16 residues. The CDR3 sequence is CASSFGTSGGYNEQFF. The CDR3 nucleotides read TGTGCCAGCAGCTTCGGGACTAGCGGGGGATACAATGAGCAGTTCTTC.

This clone was seen a handful of times. The chain couples TRBV29-1 to TRBJ2-1; D unclear. The V end lost 6 bases, the J end lost 0 bases, and 15 bases lay between the germline ends. CDR1 is SQVTM and CDR2 is ANQGSEA in the germline V gene. The CDR3 length is 15 residues. CDR3 nucleotide sequence: TGCAGCGTACCAAACCCGGAGAGCTCCTACAATGAGCAGTTCTTC. Amino acids: CSVPNPESSYNEQFF.

The chain has TRBV19 and TRBJ2-7; 7 nucleotides match TRBD1. This CDR3 spans 11 amino acids. Germline values: CDR1 LNHDA, CDR2 SQIVND (reference sequence). V was clipped by 4 bases and J by 6 bases; unmatched bases: 0. CDR3 in amino acids: CASSTGGEQYF. CDR3 coding DNA: TGTGCCAGTAGTACAGGGGGCGAGCAGTACTTC.

As to this clone: This sample also contains other DNA sequences that code for the same CDR3. The chain employs TRBV30 and TRBJ2-3; TRBD2 aligns across 11 bases. This CDR3 comprises 14 residues. V was pared by 5 bases and J by 2 bases, with 3 bases of the junction left unmatched. Germline CDR1 reads GTSNPN; CDR2 reads SVGIG (reference sequence). This chain's CDR3 is CAWSSGGTTDTQYF. The CDR3 DNA follows: TGTGCCTGGTCTAGCGGGGGGACCACAGATACGCAGTATTTT.

This clone was detected once. V gene TRBV30 combines with J gene TRBJ1-2; a weak D match, TRBD1 (6 bases). The CDR3 contains 13 residues. Germline V gene data show CDR1 as GTSNPN and CDR2 as SVGIG (reference sequence). Between the trimmed V and J ends, which lost 2 bases and 6 bases, there was a span of 13 bases. The CDR3 protein is CAWSLLPGDGYTF. The CDR3 nucleotides are TGTGCCTGGAGTCTCCTCCCAGGGGATGGCTACACCTTC.

This clone has more than one count but fewer than ten. The V gene is TRBV11-2, the J gene TRBJ1-1; D uncertain. V gave up 1 base and J gave up 3 bases, with 9 bases separating them. Germline CDR1 is SGHAT and CDR2 is FQNNGV. The length of the CDR3 is 14 residues. The CDR3 DNA follows: TGTGCCAGCAGCTTAGTATCCGGTGACACTGAAGCTTTCTTT. Its translation: CASSLVSGDTEAFF. The full variable domain, rest sourced from reference TRBV11-2 and TRBJ1-1, is EAGVAQSPRYKIIEKRQSVAFWCNPISGHATLYWYQQILGQGPKLLIQFQNNGVVDDSQLPKDRFSAERLKGVDSTLKIQPAKLEDSAVYLCASSLVSGDTEAFFGQGTRLTVV.

Only a few counts were recorded for this clone. This chain connects TRBV29-1 to TRBJ2-7; a weak D match, TRBD1 (5 bases). Germline V gene data show CDR1 as SQVTM and CDR2 as ANQGSEA. The CDR3 has 13 amino acids. V lost 6 bases and J 0 bases, leaving 12 bases between the germline ends. The CDR3 DNA reads as TGCAGCGTGCCGACAGAGAGCTCCTACGAGCAGTACTTC. Translating it yields CSVPTESSYEQYF.

In its sample, this clone was seen once. The gene calls are TRBV19 and TRBJ1-5, with a weak D call TRBD1 (5 bases). Germline V lookup: CDR1 LNHDA, CDR2 SQIVND (reference sequence). Deletions cut 8 bases from V and 4 bases from J, with 12 bases between. The CDR3 is 13 residues long. CDR3 amino acids: CASSRQHNQPQHF. CDR3 DNA sequence: TGTGCCAGTTCCCGACAGCATAATCAGCCCCAGCATTTT.

This clone has just a few counts. This sequence joins TRBV7-7 and TRBJ2-2; the D gene is possibly TRBD1 (5 bases). With 1 base removed from V and 6 bases from J, the gap between germline ends came to 12 bases. CDR1 SSHAT and CDR2 FNYEAQ come from the germline V gene (reference sequence). CDR3 length: 15 amino acids. CDR3 in amino acids: CASSLGQGTAGELFF. As DNA, the CDR3 is TGTGCCAGCAGCTTAGGGCAGGGTACCGCCGGGGAGCTGTTTTTT.

The chain recombines TRBV29-1 with TRBJ1-2; D is uncertain. The V gene lost 6 bases and the J gene lost 5 bases, with 16 bases spanning the gap. The CDR3 loop spans 13 amino acids. Looked up from germline, CDR1 is SQVTM and CDR2 is ANQGSEA. The CDR3 nucleotides are TGCAGCGTAACTATCCCGGGCCCATATGGCTACACCTTC. Translation gives CSVTIPGPYGYTF.

This rearrangement joins TRBV4-3 to TRBJ1-2, with D tentatively TRBD1 (5 bases). The CDR3 sequence is 16 residues long. Germline CDR1 and CDR2: LGHNA and YSLEER. Trimming cost V 0 bases and J 2 bases, with 13 bases left between them. The CDR3 bases are TGCGCCAGCAGCCAAGAAACCAGACAGACAAACTATGGCTACACCTTC. Translated, it gives CASSQETRQTNYGYTF.

This chain joins TRBV4-1 and TRBJ2-1; maybe TRBD2 (6 bases). V shed 0 bases and J shed 4 bases, with 10 bases lying between them. Germline values: CDR1 MGHRA, CDR2 YSYEKL. This CDR3 contains 15 residues. The CDR3 nucleotides are TGCGCCAGCAGCCAAGAGATTGGGGGGTACAATGAGCAGTTCTTC. It encodes CASSQEIGGYNEQFF.

In regard to this clone: The sample carries other DNA sequences with the same CDR3. The chain links TRBV29-1 to TRBJ1-2; D is perhaps TRBD1 (5 bases). Trimming removed 2 bases from V and 4 bases from J, with 8 bases in between. This CDR3 comprises 12 residues. Germline V gives CDR1 SQVTM, CDR2 ANQGSEA. The CDR3 region is CSVEQGVYGYTF. The CDR3 nucleotides are TGCAGCGTTGAACAGGGAGTCTATGGCTACACCTTC.

The rearrangement joins TRBV25-1 to TRBJ1-1; 7 bases map to TRBD1. Germline V gene lookup returns CDR1 MGHDK and CDR2 SYGVNS. The V gene end was trimmed by 8 bases and the J gene end by 4 bases; junction bases not matched to a gene: 4. The CDR3 runs 12 residues. The CDR3 loop reads CASVYRGTEAFF. The CDR3 DNA is TGTGCCAGCGTCTACAGGGGCACTGAAGCTTTCTTT.

In its sample, this clone was seen a few times. The V and J genes are TRBV4-3 and TRBJ2-5; D remains unclear. Germline values: CDR1 LGHNA, CDR2 YSLEER. The CDR3 spans 13 residues. V shed 0 bases and J shed 5 bases, with 7 bases lying between them. CDR3: CASSQEMGETQYF. The CDR3 DNA reads as TGCGCCAGCAGCCAAGAGATGGGCGAGACCCAGTACTTC.

The rearrangement joins TRBV19 to TRBJ2-3; D is undetermined. The ends were cut back, 3 bases at V and 4 bases at J, with 2 bases in the middle. This CDR3 has 11 residues. Germline loops: CDR1 LNHDA, CDR2 SQIVND (reference sequence). The CDR3 region is CASSMSDTQYF. In nucleotides, the CDR3 is TGTGCCAGTAGTATGTCAGATACGCAGTATTTT.

The V and J genes are TRBV7-2 and TRBJ2-7; TRBD2 matches 7 bases. V lost 5 bases and J lost 5; bases outside the gene matches: 0. Germline V lookup: CDR1 SGHTA, CDR2 FQGNSA. This CDR3 comprises 11 residues. Here the CDR3 DNA reads TGTGCCAGCAGCCGGGGGGACGAGCAGTACTTC. The encoded protein is CASSRGDEQYF. The full variable domain, completed using reference TRBV7-2 and TRBJ2-7, is GAGVSQSPSNKVTEKGKDVELRCDPISGHTALYWYRQSLGQGLEFLIYFQGNSAPDKSGLPSDRFSAERTGGSVSTLTIQRTQQEDSAVYLCASSRGDEQYFGPGTRLTVT.

This chain links TRBV27 with TRBJ1-2; D perhaps matches TRBD1 (6 bases). This CDR3 is built from 15 residues. CDR1 MNHEY and CDR2 SMNVEV come from the germline V gene (reference sequence). Trimming removed 2 bases at V and 8 bases at J, with 18 bases between. CDR3 sequence (DNA): TGTGCCAGCAGTTTAGAGACAGGTCCCCTTAGGGGCTACACCTTC. The encoded protein is CASSLETGPLRGYTF.